This T cell receptor beta chain was recovered during a study of shared clonotypes between healthy human individuals. General observations from the study: Clonotypes not shared had lower generation probabilities than those common to all four donors.

Remarks on this clone: Its cognate antigen is unknown.

Donors comprised only Caucasian adults living in Nashville, Tennessee. Profiled with immunoSEQ multiplex PCR; TCRdb holds only in-frame clones, not every one. The sample contains 1.6 million or so clones, approximately 98.5% of which appear only once. This CDR3 is built from 15 residues. Germline V lookup: CDR1 MDHEN, CDR2 SYDVKM. V dropped 4 bases and J dropped 5; count of bases not matched to a gene: 7. This sequence was found in a man under 40 in good health. The sequenced sample consisted of naive CD4+ T cells sorted from blood. Sample subset: CD45RA+ positively selected. V and J are TRBV28 and TRBJ2-1, with 8 bases lining up with TRBD1. This CDR3 reads CASSSIPTGDNEQFF. CDR3 DNA: TGTGCCAGCAGTTCTATACCGACAGGGGACAATGAGCAGTTCTTC.